These 28 T cell receptor beta chains originate from one sample sequenced in a study of shared clonotypes between healthy human individuals. CD8 cells classed as naive were CD45RO-negative and positively selected for CCR7, excluding terminally differentiated effector memory CD45RA+ cells. Clones were sequenced by immunoSEQ multiplex PCR, and TCRdb holds only the in-frame ones, with some missing. The sample consists of 550,000 to 750,000 clones, about 91% of them appearing once. The sequenced sample consisted of naive CD8+ T cells sorted from blood. The source is a man aged 30 to 45 in good health.

The chain couples TRBV30 to TRBJ2-7; TRBD2 is a possible D gene (5 bases). CDR1 is GTSNPN, CDR2 SVGIG, per germline (reference sequence). The CDR3 spans 13 residues. The V end was cut by 5 bases, the J end by 2 bases, with 13 bases between. The CDR3 DNA reads TGTGCCTGGGGGGAGCAGGTAGCCTACGAGCAGTACTTC. Its protein is CAWGEQVAYEQYF. Full variable domain (remainder filled in from reference TRBV30 and TRBJ2-7): SQTIHQWPATLVQPVGSPLSLECTVEGTSNPNLYWYRQAAGRGLQLLFYSVGIGQISSEVPQNLSASRPQDRQFILSSKKLLLSDSGFYLCAWGEQVAYEQYFGPGTRLTVT.

The rearrangement uses TRBV5-6 and TRBJ2-7; the match to TRBD2 covers 8 bases. This CDR3 is built from 16 residues. With V trimmed by 0 bases and J by 3 bases, 8 bases remained unmatched. Germline CDR1 and CDR2: SGHDT and YYEEEE. The CDR3 DNA reads as TGTGCCAGCAGCTTGGGGTCCAGCGGGGGCTTCTACGAGCAGTACTTC. Amino acid sequence: CASSLGSSGGFYEQYF.

V and J are TRBV19 and TRBJ2-1; D possibly corresponds to TRBD2 (6 bases). Trimming shortened V by 3 bases and J by 5 bases, and 14 bases separated the two germline ends. Germline assignment: CDR1 LNHDA and CDR2 SQIVND (reference sequence). The CDR3 sequence is 15 residues long. The CDR3 reads CASSIGGSGHNEQFF. The CDR3 DNA reads TGTGCCAGTAGTATTGGAGGGAGCGGTCACAATGAGCAGTTCTTC.

This rearrangement joins TRBV7-6 to TRBJ2-7; 9 nucleotides align to TRBD1. Losses at the gene ends were 5 bases for V and 5 bases for J; bases not matched to a gene: 7. The germline V gene has CDR1 SGHVS and CDR2 FNYEAQ. The CDR3 consists of 14 residues. The CDR3 loop is CASSRGQGDDEQYF. CDR3 nucleotides: TGTGCCAGCAGCCGGGGACAGGGCGATGACGAGCAGTACTTC.

The CDR3 here is CASSHSSGRGQETQYF. Here the CDR3 DNA reads TGTGCCAGCAGCCATAGTAGCGGGAGGGGTCAAGAGACCCAGTACTTC. The chain carries TRBV7-9 and TRBJ2-5; TRBD2 agrees at 11 bases. The CDR3 is made up of 16 amino acids. V lost 5 bases to trimming and J lost 2 bases; unmatched junction nucleotides: 7. In germline, CDR1 is SEHNR, CDR2 FQNEAQ (reference sequence).

V is TRBV14 and J is TRBJ2-5; 13 nucleotides agree with TRBD2. The CDR3 has 16 amino acids. Germline V lookup: CDR1 SGHDN, CDR2 FVKESK. Trimming at V came to 1 base and at J to 4 bases, leaving 3 bases not matched to a gene. CDR3 loop: CASSQGTSGRLETQYF. The CDR3 nucleotides read TGTGCCAGCAGCCAAGGGACTAGCGGGAGACTAGAGACCCAGTACTTC.

The rearrangement uses TRBV7-2 and TRBJ2-3, with 8 bases matching TRBD2. This CDR3 has 16 residues. Germline CDR1 SGHTA, CDR2 FQGNSA. With V trimmed by 3 bases and J by 5 bases, 10 bases remained unmatched. The CDR3 loop reads CASSFRASGYKDTQYF. The CDR3 DNA reads as TGTGCCAGCAGCTTTCGCGCTAGCGGGTATAAAGATACGCAGTATTTT.

The V call is TRBV16, the J call TRBJ1-2, with 8 bases aligning to TRBD1. J gave up 2 bases and V 0 bases, and 5 bases lay outside the gene matches. There are 16 residues in the CDR3. Germline loops: CDR1 KGHSY, CDR2 FQNENV. CDR3 protein: CASSQSWTGRNYGYTF. CDR3 sequence (DNA): TGTGCCAGCAGCCAATCCTGGACAGGGAGGAACTATGGCTACACCTTC.

The chain couples TRBV5-1 to TRBJ2-1, with no clear D. Germline CDR1 and CDR2: SGHRS and YFSETQ. CDR3 length: 16 amino acids. V lost 2 bases to trimming and J lost 1 base, with 13 bases between them. The CDR3: CASSFSGGSSYNEQFF. The CDR3 DNA is TGCGCCAGCAGCTTTTCGGGCGGCTCTTCCTACAATGAGCAGTTCTTC.

This clone has a single count. The chain joins TRBV5-4 to TRBJ1-2; a possible D gene is TRBD1 (5 bases). Germline CDR1 SGHNT, CDR2 YYREEE (reference sequence). CDR3 length: 16 residues. The V end lost 1 base, the J end lost 0 bases, and 13 bases lay between the germline ends. CDR3 sequence reads: CASSLMRQLSNYGYTF. CDR3 sequence (DNA): TGTGCCAGCAGCTTGATGAGACAGTTATCTAACTATGGCTACACCTTC.

The rearrangement uses TRBV9 and TRBJ1-1; D not certain. The V gene lost 0 bases and the J gene lost 2 bases, with 11 bases spanning the gap. This CDR3 region has 15 residues. Germline CDR1 and CDR2: SGDLS and YYNGEE. In DNA, the CDR3 is TGTGCCAGCAGCGTAGCCTGGGAGGGAAACACTGAAGCTTTCTTT. It is translated as CASSVAWEGNTEAFF.

The chain recombines TRBV7-9 with TRBJ1-1; no reliable D call. Germline CDR1 reads SEHNR; CDR2 reads FQNEAQ (reference sequence). The CDR3 is 15 residues long. V lost 1 base, J lost 3 bases, and 12 bases lay in between. The CDR3 DNA sequence: TGTGCCAGCAGCTTAGGGTTAGGATTAGACACTGAAGCTTTCTTT. Amino acid sequence: CASSLGLGLDTEAFF.

The rearrangement joins TRBV4-3 to TRBJ2-3; 8 bases align to TRBD2. CDR3 length: 14 residues. Trimming at V came to 5 bases and at J to 1 base, leaving 2 bases not matched to a gene. Germline CDR1 LGHNA, CDR2 YSLEER. This CDR3 reads CASSAGLGTDTQYF. CDR3 bases: TGCGCCAGCAGCGCGGGACTAGGCACAGATACGCAGTATTTT.

The table lists this clone with a few counts. This same CDR3 is encoded by further DNA sequences in the sample. The chain carries TRBV27 and TRBJ2-3, with unresolved D. The CDR3 spans 12 residues. V shed 4 bases and J shed 1 base, with 3 bases lying between them. Germline-derived CDR1 and CDR2 are MNHEY and SMNVEV (reference sequence). The CDR3 is CASSSRTDTQYF. The CDR3 region has the DNA TGTGCCAGCAGTTCCCGCACAGATACGCAGTATTTT.

The gene calls are TRBV5-1 and TRBJ1-1; possible D gene TRBD1, 5 bases. Germline loops: CDR1 SGHRS, CDR2 YFSETQ. CDR3 length: 14 residues. Trimming cost V 1 base and J 1 base, with 8 bases left between them. The CDR3 is CASSLWDPNTEAFF. The CDR3 DNA reads as TGCGCCAGCAGCTTGTGGGACCCGAACACTGAAGCTTTCTTT.

V is TRBV5-4 and J is TRBJ2-1, with TRBD2 identical over 7 bases. The germline CDR1 and CDR2 sequences are SGHNT and YYREEE (reference sequence). V dropped 2 bases and J dropped 3; count of bases not matched to a gene: 8. The CDR3 sequence is 16 residues long. The CDR3, as DNA: TGTGCCAGCAGCTTATTTGCGGGAGATTACTACAATGAGCAGTTCTTC. Translation gives CASSLFAGDYYNEQFF.

This clone was seen only a few times. The rearrangement uses TRBV7-9 and TRBJ2-2, with D tentatively TRBD1 (6 bases). In germline, CDR1 is SEHNR, CDR2 FQNEAQ (reference sequence). The V end lost 5 bases, the J end lost 5 bases, and 9 bases lay between the germline ends. There are 13 residues in the CDR3. The CDR3 here is CASSPRGTGELFF. The CDR3 bases are TGTGCCAGCAGCCCCAGGGGAACCGGGGAGCTGTTTTTT.

A single count supports this clone. The chain is built from TRBV7-3 and TRBJ2-7; 9 bases line up with TRBD2. Germline-derived CDR1 and CDR2 are SGHTA and FQGTGA. The V gene end was trimmed by 0 bases and the J gene end by 0 bases; junction bases not matched to a gene: 9. The CDR3 is 18 amino acids. CDR3 sequence: CASSLTGLAGSSSYEQYF. The CDR3 region has the DNA TGTGCCAGCAGCTTAACGGGGCTAGCGGGAAGTTCCTCCTACGAGCAGTACTTC.

The CDR3 here is CASGRAPFDTQYF. CDR3 nucleotides: TGTGCCAGCGGGAGGGCACCATTTGATACGCAGTATTTT. The rearrangement joins TRBV11-3 to TRBJ2-3; the match to TRBD2 covers 7 bases. J lost 6 bases, V lost 8 bases, and 8 bases had no gene match. The CDR3 contains 13 residues. Germline lookup yields CDR1 SGHNT and CDR2 YENEEA.

V is TRBV11-2 and J is TRBJ2-7; D gene ambiguous. CDR3 length equals 13 residues. In germline, CDR1 is SGHAT, CDR2 FQNNGV. V was pared by 3 bases and J by 2 bases, with 8 bases between. Written as DNA, the CDR3 is TGTGCCAGCAGCTTCTTGTCGACCTACGAGCAGTACTTC. Translating gives CASSFLSTYEQYF.

The chain combines TRBV27 with TRBJ1-1; 8 nucleotides agree with TRBD1. Per the germline V gene, CDR1 is MNHEY and CDR2 is SMNVEV (reference sequence). V was clipped by 5 bases and J by 10 bases; unmatched bases: 9. This CDR3 contains 13 residues. This chain's CDR3 is CASSLTDRVGAFF. DNA for the CDR3: TGTGCCAGCAGTCTCACGGACAGGGTCGGAGCTTTCTTT.

The sample holds one count of this clone. The rearrangement uses TRBV28 and TRBJ2-7, with 8 bases that match TRBD1. The length of the CDR3 is 14 residues. Germline V gene lookup returns CDR1 MDHEN and CDR2 SYDVKM. After removal of 7 bases from V and 4 bases from J, the junction contained 9 bases not matched to a gene. The CDR3 loop reads CASTLTGGPYEQYF. CDR3 nucleotide sequence: TGTGCCAGCACCTTAACAGGGGGTCCATACGAGCAGTACTTC.

This clone was picked up one time. The rearrangement joins TRBV5-5 to TRBJ2-7, with TRBD1 as a possible D gene (5 bases). The V gene's germline CDR1 is SGHKS and CDR2 YYEKEE (reference sequence). V dropped 4 bases and J dropped 3 bases, with 14 bases sitting between them. CDR3 length: 14 amino acids. The CDR3 nucleotides are TGTGCCAGCAGCCTCGAAAGGGGATACTACGAGCAGTACTTC. Translation: CASSLERGYYEQYF.

The chain couples TRBV11-2 to TRBJ2-5; D might be TRBD2 (6 bases). V was pared by 4 bases and J by 2 bases, with 17 bases between. The V gene's germline CDR1 is SGHAT and CDR2 FQNNGV. The CDR3 totals 16 residues. CDR3 bases: TGTGCCAGCAGCTACATGGCGGGGAACGATCAAGAGACCCAGTACTTC. Protein sequence: CASSYMAGNDQETQYF.

The chain recombines TRBV2 with TRBJ2-7; a possible D gene is TRBD2 (5 bases). The CDR3 sequence is 11 residues long. Trimming cost V 6 bases and J 7 bases, with 10 bases left between them. CDR1 and CDR2 (germline): SNHLY, FYNNEI. The chain's CDR3 is CASSDRREQYF. The CDR3, as DNA: TGTGCCAGCAGCGATAGGAGGGAGCAGTACTTC.

The CDR3 region has the DNA TGTGCCAGCAGCTTAGCCGAGACTAGTAACGGGTATTACGTTTACGAGCAGTACTTC. As protein: CASSLAETSNGYYVYEQYF. The genes are TRBV7-8 and TRBJ2-7; D is perhaps TRBD2 (6 bases). The V end lost 0 bases, the J end lost 4 bases, and 25 bases lay between the germline ends. The germline V gene encodes CDR1 SGHVS and CDR2 FQNEAQ. The CDR3 totals 19 residues.

The chain has TRBV28 and TRBJ2-7; D might be TRBD1 or TRBD2, each matching 6 bases. The CDR3 sequence is 13 residues long. V lost 2 bases, J lost 5 bases, and 10 bases lay in between. The germline CDR1 and CDR2 sequences are MDHEN and SYDVKM. The CDR3 DNA sequence: TGTGCCAGCAGTTTAAGGGGGGTCGACGAGCAGTACTTC. Translation: CASSLRGVDEQYF.

The V gene is TRBV9, the J gene TRBJ1-2, with 9 positions matching TRBD1. V was pared by 1 base and J by 4 bases, with 8 bases of the junction left unmatched. The CDR3 extends over 16 amino acids. The germline gives CDR1 SGDLS, CDR2 YYNGEE. The CDR3 is CASSVSGQGISYGYTF. In DNA, the CDR3 is TGTGCCAGCAGCGTATCCGGACAGGGGATTAGCTATGGCTACACCTTC. Filled out from reference TRBV9 and TRBJ1-2, the complete variable domain reads DSGVTQTPKHLITATGQRVTLRCSPRSGDLSVYWYQQSLDQGLQFLIQYYNGEERAKGNILERFSAQQFPDLHSELNLSSLELGDSALYFCASSVSGQGISYGYTFGSGTRLTVV.